This T cell receptor beta chain originates from a study of identical twins. This clonotype has at least ten counts. Unique molecular identifiers were present on the cDNA, and a universal primer site came from template switching. One entry per CDR3 protein, called by TCRdb with MiXCR from the 5' RACE reads. The sample holds roughly 490,000 distinct CDR3 sequences, around 15% seen once. Trimming removed 6 bases from V and 4 bases from J; junction bases left unmatched: 6. The CDR3 sequence is 15 residues long. Germline V gives CDR1 MNHEY, CDR2 SMNVEV (reference sequence). Separately, the same data were catalogued under a study of yellow fever vaccine responses in identical twins.

The sequence was obtained from a woman aged 18-29 years in good health. The chain links TRBV27 to TRBJ2-2; 9 bases align to TRBD2. Sequenced input: CD4+ T cells sorted from blood. This CDR3 is CASRTGTSPTGELFF. The CDR3 DNA sequence: TGTGCCAGCAGAACCGGGACTAGCCCCACCGGGGAGCTGTTTTTT.